These T cell receptor beta chains were read from a single sample in a study of shared clonotypes between healthy human individuals. Here immunoSEQ multiplex PCR was the method, and the copy in TCRdb shows in-frame clones only, minus some. Of about 1.1 million clones detected, about four fifths appear once; the ten largest clones hold 0.55% to 0.7%. What was sequenced was memory CD4+ T cells from PBMCs. Source of these receptors: a young man in good health. Some clones in this sample may be carry-over from other donors' samples. The CDR3 runs from the conserved cysteine through the conserved F or W. The order of the fields is J gene, V gene, clone size, D gene, CDR3 protein, CDR3 DNA. D genes are given only for firm matches. Expanded clones get a size class; other rows say once, few or many, or leave the size out.

J: TRBJ1-3; V: TRBV10-3; size: -; D: -; CDR3: CAISTGSGNTIYF; DNA: TGTGCCATCAGCACAGGGAGTGGAAACACCATATATTTT
J: TRBJ2-5; V: TRBV10-3; size: once; D: -; CDR3: CAISVQGLSQETQYF; DNA: TGTGCCATCAGTGTCCAGGGATTATCCCAAGAGACCCAGTACTTC
J: TRBJ2-1; V: TRBV25-1; size: -; D: -; CDR3: CASMQGKYNEQFF; DNA: TGTGCCAGCATGCAGGGGAAGTACAATGAGCAGTTCTTC
J: TRBJ1-2; V: TRBV6-1; size: -; D: -; CDR3: CASTPSGLGYGYTF; DNA: TGTGCCAGCACTCCGTCGGGGCTCGGCTATGGCTACACCTTC
J: TRBJ2-3; V: TRBV11-3; size: -; D: -; CDR3: CASSPSRSTDTQYF; DNA: TGTGCCAGCAGCCCCTCTAGGAGCACAGATACGCAGTATTTT
J: TRBJ1-1; V: TRBV21-1; size: -; D: -; CDR3: CASSTGTPGTGTANTEAFF; DNA: TGTGCCAGCAGCACCGGCACCCCGGGAACCGGGACGGCGAACACTGAAGCTTTCTTT
J: TRBJ2-3; V: TRBV9; size: -; D: -; CDR3: CASSVFQADTQYF; DNA: TGTGCCAGCAGCGTATTCCAAGCAGATACGCAGTATTTT
J: TRBJ1-4; V: TRBV5-1; size: -; D: -; CDR3: CASSLTANEKLFF; DNA: TGCGCCAGCAGCTTGACAGCTAATGAAAAACTGTTTTTT
J: TRBJ1-2; V: TRBV28; size: -; D: -; CDR3: CATGRGASYGYTF; DNA: TGTGCCACCGGGCGAGGGGCTTCCTATGGCTACACCTTC
J: TRBJ2-1; V: TRBV7-2; size: -; D: -; CDR3: CASSLAHVRGHQFF; DNA: TGTGCCAGCAGCTTAGCGCATGTTCGGGGGCATCAGTTCTTC
J: TRBJ2-7; V: TRBV13; size: -; D: TRBD1; CDR3: CASSTRTGVVSEQYF; DNA: TGTGCCAGCAGCACCCGGACAGGGGTAGTATCCGAGCAGTACTTC
J: TRBJ1-1; V: TRBV7-3; size: few; D: -; CDR3: CASSSQGGNTEAFF; DNA: TGTGCCAGCAGCTCGCAGGGAGGGAACACTGAAGCTTTCTTT
J: TRBJ1-2; V: TRBV19; size: few; D: -; CDR3: CASASQGFGLSGYTF; DNA: TGTGCCAGTGCATCCCAAGGCTTTGGTTTAAGTGGCTACACCTTC
J: TRBJ2-3; V: TRBV2; size: once; D: TRBD2; CDR3: CARGTSGSTDTQYF; DNA: TGTGCCAGGGGGACTAGCGGTTCTACAGATACGCAGTATTTT
J: TRBJ2-7; V: TRBV9; size: -; D: TRBD2; CDR3: CASSAYWGAGEYEQYF; DNA: TGTGCCAGCAGCGCGTATTGGGGAGCGGGAGAATACGAGCAGTACTTC